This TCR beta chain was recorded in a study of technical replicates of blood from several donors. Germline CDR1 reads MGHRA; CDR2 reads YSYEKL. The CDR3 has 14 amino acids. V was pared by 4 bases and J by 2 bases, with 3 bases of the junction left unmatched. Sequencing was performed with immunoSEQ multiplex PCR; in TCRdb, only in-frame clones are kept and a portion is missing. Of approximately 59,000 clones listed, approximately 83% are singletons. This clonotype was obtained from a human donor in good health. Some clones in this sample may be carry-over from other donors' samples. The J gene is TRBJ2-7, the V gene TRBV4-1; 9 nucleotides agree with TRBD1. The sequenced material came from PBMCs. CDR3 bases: TGCGCCAGCAGCCTGGGACAGGGTACCTACGAGCAGTACTTC. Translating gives CASSLGQGTYEQYF.